Shown below are 9 T cell receptor beta chains from a single sample sequenced in a study of early T cells in non-severe SARS-CoV-2 infection. Each CDR3 protein gets one entry after TCRdb re-called the 5' RACE reads with MiXCR. The sample lists 80,000 to 95,000 distinct CDR3 sequences, roughly 15% occurring once. The source material was whole blood, sampled at baseline. Source of these receptors: an adult who was a healthcare worker with PCR-confirmed SARS-CoV-2 infection or an uninfected control (not recorded which).

The J gene is TRBJ2-1, the V gene TRBV7-8; D gene uncertain. This CDR3 region has 16 residues. Trimming removed 3 bases at V and 0 bases at J, with 12 bases between. Germline lookup yields CDR1 SGHVS and CDR2 FQNEAQ. The CDR3 DNA reads as TGTGCCAGCAGCTTCAAACTTCAAAGCTCCTACAATGAGCAGTTCTTC. Translation gives CASSFKLQSSYNEQFF.

This clonotype was counted many times. The chain couples TRBV27 to TRBJ1-6, with TRBD1 matching over 10 bases. J lost 9 bases, V lost 6 bases, and 5 bases had no gene match. Germline V gene data show CDR1 as MNHEY and CDR2 as SMNVEV (reference sequence). CDR3 length: 14 amino acids. This chain's CDR3 is CASSPGQGSSPLHF. CDR3 DNA: TGTGCCAGCAGCCCGGGACAGGGGAGTTCACCCCTCCACTTT.

This clonotype was picked up one time. This sequence joins TRBV5-1 and TRBJ2-7; TRBD2 agrees at 10 bases. The germline V gene has CDR1 SGHRS and CDR2 YFSETQ. There are 15 residues in the CDR3. V was clipped by 2 bases and J by 2 bases; unmatched bases: 4. The CDR3 is CASSLTTSGAYEQYF. The DNA for the CDR3 is TGCGCCAGCAGCTTAACCACTAGCGGGGCCTACGAGCAGTACTTC.

This clonotype has just a few counts. The chain uses TRBV30 and TRBJ1-1, with D possibly matching TRBD1 (6 bases). Trimming took off 3 bases at V and 4 bases at J, with 12 bases between the two ends. The CDR3 extends over 13 amino acids. Germline V gene sequence: CDR1 GTSNPN, CDR2 SVGIG (reference sequence). CDR3 in amino acids: CAWRDQGSTEAFF. CDR3 coding DNA: TGTGCCTGGAGGGACCAGGGGAGCACTGAAGCTTTCTTT.

The CDR3 here is CASSPSDTGELFF. CDR3 DNA sequence: TGCGCCAGCAGCCCCTCTGACACCGGGGAGCTGTTTTTT. The chain joins TRBV4-1 to TRBJ2-2; D gene uncertain. CDR3 size: 13 residues. In germline, CDR1 is MGHRA, CDR2 YSYEKL. Deletions cut 4 bases from V and 3 bases from J, with 6 bases between.

This clonotype has a handful of counts. The chain combines TRBV28 with TRBJ2-2, with a tentative D call TRBD1 (7 bases). This CDR3 contains 15 residues. Looked up from germline, CDR1 is MDHEN and CDR2 is SYDVKM. V dropped 5 bases and J dropped 6 bases, with 16 bases sitting between them. The CDR3 reads CASSARQGGAGELFF. In DNA form, the CDR3 reads TGTGCCAGCAGTGCCCGACAGGGAGGTGCCGGGGAGCTGTTTTTT. The full variable domain, completed using reference TRBV28 and TRBJ2-2, is DVKVTQSSRYLVKRTGEKVFLECVQDMDHENMFWYRQDPGLGLRLIYFSYDVKMKEKGDIPEGYSVSREKKERFSLILESASTNQTSMYLCASSARQGGAGELFFGEGSRLTVL.

This chain joins TRBV7-2 and TRBJ2-5, with 14 bases aligning to TRBD2. The CDR3 covers 16 residues. V was pared by 2 bases and J by 2 bases, with 1 base of the junction left unmatched. From germline, CDR1 is SGHTA and CDR2 FQGNSA. CDR3 protein: CASSLRTSGRQETQYF. Here the CDR3 DNA reads TGTGCCAGCAGCTTACGGACTAGCGGGAGGCAAGAGACCCAGTACTTC.

This clonotype occurred a few times. The rearrangement joins TRBV12-3 or TRBV12-4 to TRBJ1-3, with 7 bases that match TRBD1. J lost 7 bases, V lost 3 bases, and 12 bases had no gene match. The CDR3 has 16 amino acids. The CDR3 reads CASSFSRGGAGNTIYF. The CDR3 nucleotides read TGTGCCAGCAGTTTTTCACGAGGGGGCGCAGGGAACACCATATATTTT.

The gene calls are TRBV20-1 and TRBJ2-1; D is undetermined. CDR3 length: 15 amino acids. Germline values: CDR1 DFQATT, CDR2 SNEGSKA (reference sequence). V shed 8 bases and J shed 3 bases, with 20 bases lying between them. This CDR3 is CSTFAVGLGYNEQFF. The CDR3 DNA reads as TGCAGTACCTTCGCTGTGGGCCTAGGCTACAATGAGCAGTTCTTC.